These 15 T cell receptor beta chains were all obtained from the same sample, sequenced in a study of blood T cell repertoires in COVID-19. Using immunoSEQ multiplex PCR, the repertoire was profiled, and TCRdb retains in-frame clones only, with some absent. The data hold about 210,000 clones, with 81% observed a single time. The sample comprised PBMCs or T cells enriched from blood (not recorded which). The receptors derive from a woman aged 50 to 65 with acute COVID-19.

This sequence joins TRBV27 and TRBJ1-5, with 9 bases aligning to TRBD1. The CDR3 runs 13 residues. In germline, CDR1 is MNHEY, CDR2 SMNVEV (reference sequence). V lost 6 bases to trimming and J lost 9 bases; unmatched junction nucleotides: 6. CDR3 in amino acids: CASRGQGFWPQHF. CDR3 nucleotide sequence: TGTGCCAGCAGGGGACAGGGCTTCTGGCCCCAGCATTTT.

The chain employs TRBV6-5 and TRBJ1-1, with a tentative D call TRBD1 (6 bases). Trimming pared 10 bases from V and 11 bases from J, leaving 23 bases between. The CDR3 spans 13 residues. Looked up from germline, CDR1 is MNHEY and CDR2 is SVGAGI. In nucleotides, the CDR3 is TGTGCCACCCGATTCGGCGGACAGTCGACGGCTTTCTTT. Amino acids: CATRFGGQSTAFF.

The rearrangement joins TRBV7-9 to TRBJ2-1; 7 bases agree with TRBD2. This CDR3 is built from 16 residues. The V and J ends lost 4 bases and 5 bases, in that order; junction bases with no gene match: 11. In germline, CDR1 is SEHNR, CDR2 FQNEAQ (reference sequence). This CDR3 reads CASSSGSLAGDNEQFF. For the CDR3, the DNA is TGTGCCAGCAGCTCGGGATCGTTGGCGGGGGACAATGAGCAGTTCTTC.

V gene TRBV5-6 combines with J gene TRBJ2-7; TRBD1 matches 8 bases. V trimming: 2 bases; J trimming: 5 bases; junction bases outside the gene matches: 9. CDR3 length: 15 residues. Germline V gene lookup returns CDR1 SGHDT and CDR2 YYEEEE. This chain's CDR3 is CASSFIQGAVNEQYF. The CDR3 nucleotides are TGTGCCAGCAGCTTTATCCAGGGGGCGGTTAACGAGCAGTACTTC.

The chain recombines TRBV18 with TRBJ1-1; 8 positions agree with TRBD1. Germline V gives CDR1 KGHSH, CDR2 LQKENI. The CDR3 runs 15 residues. Trimming cost V 2 bases and J 3 bases; bases outside gene matches: 5. The CDR3 protein is CASSPSRQGHTEAFF. In nucleotides, the CDR3 is TGTGCCAGCTCACCATCGAGACAGGGGCACACTGAAGCTTTCTTT.

The chain combines TRBV7-2 with TRBJ2-5, with 9 bases matching TRBD1. CDR3 length: 13 amino acids. Germline CDR1 is SGHTA and CDR2 is FQGNSA. Trimming took 5 bases from V and 5 from J; bases not matched to a gene: 3. The CDR3 region is CASSATGGETQYF. The CDR3 DNA is TGTGCCAGCAGCGCGACAGGGGGTGAGACCCAGTACTTC.

The J gene is TRBJ1-2, the V gene TRBV11-3, with 8 bases aligning to TRBD1. The CDR3 consists of 16 residues. The junction had 11 bases not matched to a gene; V was cut back by 0 bases and J by 8 bases. Germline V gives CDR1 SGHNT, CDR2 YENEEA. This chain's CDR3 is CASSLDSWTGYVGYTF. CDR3 sequence (DNA): TGTGCCAGCAGCTTAGATTCTTGGACAGGGTACGTCGGCTACACCTTC. The entire variable domain, with the rest obtained from reference TRBV11-3 and TRBJ1-2, is as follows: EAGVVQSPRYKIIEKKQPVAFWCNPISGHNTLYWYLQNLGQGPELLIRYENEEAVDDSQLPKDRFSAERLKGVDSTLKIQPAELGDSAVYLCASSLDSWTGYVGYTFGSGTRLTVV.

This rearrangement joins TRBV6-5 to TRBJ1-1; no firm D call. The CDR3 has 15 amino acids. V shed 6 bases and J shed 1 base, with 15 bases lying between them. Germline CDR1 is MNHEY and CDR2 is SVGAGI. The CDR3 nucleotides read TGTGCCAGCAGGCGGGCAGCCATCGGGAACACTGAAGCTTTCTTT. Its protein is CASRRAAIGNTEAFF.

The V call is TRBV11-2, the J call TRBJ2-3; TRBD1 aligns across 9 bases. This CDR3 is 16 amino acids long. V dropped 3 bases and J dropped 6; count of bases not matched to a gene: 10. Germline loops: CDR1 SGHAT, CDR2 FQNNGV. The CDR3 coding sequence is TGTGCCAGCAGCTTTACAGGGGGCGCGGGGGAGGATACGCAGTATTTT. Translation: CASSFTGGAGEDTQYF. The full variable domain, completed using reference TRBV11-2 and TRBJ2-3, is EAGVAQSPRYKIIEKRQSVAFWCNPISGHATLYWYQQILGQGPKLLIQFQNNGVVDDSQLPKDRFSAERLKGVDSTLKIQPAKLEDSAVYLCASSFTGGAGEDTQYFGPGTRLTVL.

The chain employs TRBV10-3 and TRBJ1-2; D perhaps matches TRBD1 (5 bases). This CDR3 is built from 14 residues. The germline V gene has CDR1 ENHRY and CDR2 SYGVKD. V shed 10 bases and J shed 6 bases, with 21 bases lying between them. The CDR3 reads CATATRQIEHGYTF. Written as DNA, the CDR3 is TGTGCCACCGCGACAAGACAGATAGAGCATGGCTACACCTTC.

As concerns this clone: This same CDR3 is encoded by further DNA sequences in the sample. The V call is TRBV5-1, the J call TRBJ2-1, with D uncertain. There are 13 residues in the CDR3. Germline-derived CDR1 and CDR2 are SGHRS and YFSETQ. Trimming removed 0 bases from V and 7 bases from J, with 8 bases in between. The CDR3, as DNA: TGCGCCAGCAGCTTGGGACTTAATAATGAGCAGTTCTTC. It yields the protein CASSLGLNNEQFF.

V usage is TRBV15 and J usage is TRBJ1-5; D gene uncertain. Trimming removed 0 bases from V and 5 bases from J, with 5 bases in between. Germline CDR1 reads LNHNV; CDR2 reads YYDKDF (reference sequence). This CDR3 has 13 amino acids. The CDR3 DNA reads as TGTGCCACCAGCAGAGATCGCGATCAGCCCCAGCATTTT. This codes for CATSRDRDQPQHF.

The chain employs TRBV7-3 and TRBJ2-5; tentative D call: TRBD2 (5 bases). Trimming cost V 4 bases and J 1 base, with 13 bases left between them. Germline V CDR1 and CDR2: SGHTA, FQGTGA. This CDR3 contains 15 residues. CDR3 residues: CASSSGSGRQETQYF. CDR3 nucleotide sequence: TGTGCCAGCAGCTCGGGGAGCGGCCGCCAAGAGACCCAGTACTTC. Filled out from reference TRBV7-3 and TRBJ2-5, the complete variable domain reads GAGVSQTPSNKVTEKGKYVELRCDPISGHTALYWYRQSLGQGPEFLIYFQGTGAADDSGLPNDRFFAVRPEGSVSTLKIQRTERGDSAVYLCASSSGSGRQETQYFGPGTRLLVL.

The gene calls are TRBV6-1 and TRBJ1-2, with TRBD1 identical over 10 bases. The V gene's germline CDR1 is MNHNS and CDR2 SASEGT. V lost 3 bases, J lost 8 bases, and 6 bases stayed unmatched. The CDR3 is made up of 14 amino acids. The CDR3 loop is CASSDRQGAQGYTF. The DNA for the CDR3 is TGTGCCAGCAGTGACAGACAGGGGGCCCAGGGCTACACCTTC.

The chain couples TRBV7-9 to TRBJ1-1; a weak D match, TRBD1 (5 bases). This CDR3 is built from 16 residues. Trimming pared 5 bases from V and 1 base from J, leaving 17 bases between. CDR1 is SEHNR and CDR2 is FQNEAQ in the germline V gene (reference sequence). CDR3: CASSPRIGHKNTEAFF. DNA of the CDR3: TGTGCCAGCAGCCCCCGCATAGGACATAAGAACACTGAAGCTTTCTTT.